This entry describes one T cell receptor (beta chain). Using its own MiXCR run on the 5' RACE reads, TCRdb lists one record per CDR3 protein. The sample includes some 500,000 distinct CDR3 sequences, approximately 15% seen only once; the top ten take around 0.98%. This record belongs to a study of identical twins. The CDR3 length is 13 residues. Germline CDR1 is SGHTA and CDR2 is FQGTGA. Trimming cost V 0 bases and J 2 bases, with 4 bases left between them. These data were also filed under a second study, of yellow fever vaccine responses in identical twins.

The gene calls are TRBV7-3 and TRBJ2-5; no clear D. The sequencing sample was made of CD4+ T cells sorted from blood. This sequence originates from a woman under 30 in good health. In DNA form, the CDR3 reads TGTGCCAGCAGCTTAACCCCGCAAGAGACCCAGTACTTC. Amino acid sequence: CASSLTPQETQYF.